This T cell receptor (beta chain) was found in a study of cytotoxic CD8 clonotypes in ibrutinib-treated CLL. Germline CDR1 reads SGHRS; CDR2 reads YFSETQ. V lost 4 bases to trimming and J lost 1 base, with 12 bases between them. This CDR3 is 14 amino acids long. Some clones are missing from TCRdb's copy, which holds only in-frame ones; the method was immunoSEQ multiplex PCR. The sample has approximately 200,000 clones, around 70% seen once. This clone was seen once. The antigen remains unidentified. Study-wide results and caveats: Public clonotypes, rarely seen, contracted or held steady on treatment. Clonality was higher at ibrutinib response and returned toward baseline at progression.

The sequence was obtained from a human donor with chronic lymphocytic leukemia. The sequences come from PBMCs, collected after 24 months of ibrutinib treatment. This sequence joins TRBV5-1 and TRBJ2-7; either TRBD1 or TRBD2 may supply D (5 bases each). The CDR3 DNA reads TGCGCCAGCAGCGAGCCGGGACGGTCCTACGAGCAGTACTTC. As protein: CASSEPGRSYEQYF.